The rows below give T cell receptor beta chains drawn from one sample of a study of T-cell memory formation after mild COVID-19. TCRdb redid the calling of the 5' RACE reads with MiXCR, one entry per CDR3 protein. The sample lists approximately 250,000 distinct CDR3 sequences, approximately 15% occurring once. Sequenced: PBMCs or a T cell subset sorted from them (not recorded which). These receptors all come from an adult woman who had mild COVID-19 (a few samples of this study predate the infection). Cell type and time point are not known. Both conserved end residues are part of each CDR3.

TRBJ2-1,TRBV27,CASSFGASGRRSYNEQFF
TRBJ2-1,TRBV29-1,CSVEGFTGGVREEQFF
TRBJ2-1,TRBV7-2,CASSTTGAHNEQFF
TRBJ2-7,TRBV3-1,CASSRRTGGEQYF
TRBJ1-6,TRBV7-3,CASSLNPLNNSPLHF
TRBJ2-1,TRBV20-1,CSAAKPSGGNEQFF
TRBJ1-1,TRBV7-3,CASSAQGPSNTEAFF
TRBJ1-2,TRBV29-1,CSVGDLNTGYTF
TRBJ1-1,TRBV12-3/TRBV12-4,CASSFGSEAFF
TRBJ2-1,TRBV29-1,CSAIDTSGHNEQFF
TRBJ2-1,TRBV3-1,CASSQEAGVRVEQFF
TRBJ1-1,TRBV20-1,CSARGTGGKGAFF
TRBJ1-5,TRBV30,CAWRNRGRGSNQPQHF
TRBJ2-7,TRBV20-1,CSARRGPFSYEQYF
TRBJ2-1,TRBV20-1,CSAKQGNHNEQFF